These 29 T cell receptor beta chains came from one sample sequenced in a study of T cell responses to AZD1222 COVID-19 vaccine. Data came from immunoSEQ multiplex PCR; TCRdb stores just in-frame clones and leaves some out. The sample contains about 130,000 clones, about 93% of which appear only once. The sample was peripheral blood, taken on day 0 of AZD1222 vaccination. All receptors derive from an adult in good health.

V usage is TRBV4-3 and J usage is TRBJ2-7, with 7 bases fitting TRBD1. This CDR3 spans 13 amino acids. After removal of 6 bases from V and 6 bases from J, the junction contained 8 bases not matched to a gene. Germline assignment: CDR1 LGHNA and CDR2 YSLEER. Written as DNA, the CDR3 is TGCGCCAGCAGTCAAATGACAGGGCGCGAGCAGTACTTC. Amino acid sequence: CASSQMTGREQYF.

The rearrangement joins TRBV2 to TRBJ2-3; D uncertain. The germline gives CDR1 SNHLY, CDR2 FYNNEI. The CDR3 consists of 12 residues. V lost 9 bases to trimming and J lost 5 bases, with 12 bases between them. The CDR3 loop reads CASTGLIDTQYF. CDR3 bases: TGTGCCAGTACCGGCCTTATAGATACGCAGTATTTT.

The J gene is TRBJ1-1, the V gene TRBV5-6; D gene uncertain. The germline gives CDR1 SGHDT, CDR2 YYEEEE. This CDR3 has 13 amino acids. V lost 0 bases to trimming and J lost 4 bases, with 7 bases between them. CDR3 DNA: TGTGCCAGCAGCTTGGGTGGGAGCACTGAAGCTTTCTTT. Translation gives CASSLGGSTEAFF.

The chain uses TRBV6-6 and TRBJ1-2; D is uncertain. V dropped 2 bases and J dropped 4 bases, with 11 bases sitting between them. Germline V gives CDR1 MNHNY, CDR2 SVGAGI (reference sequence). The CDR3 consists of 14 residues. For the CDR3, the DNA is TGTGCCAGCAGTTACGGAGAGGGCGTCTATGGCTACACCTTC. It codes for CASSYGEGVYGYTF.

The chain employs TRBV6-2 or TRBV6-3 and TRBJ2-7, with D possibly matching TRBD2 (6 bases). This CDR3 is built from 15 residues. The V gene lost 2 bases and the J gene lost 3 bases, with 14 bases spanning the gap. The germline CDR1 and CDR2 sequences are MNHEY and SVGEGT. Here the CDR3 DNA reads TGTGCCAGCAGTTACGGCGGAGCGGGTTACTACGAGCAGTACTTC. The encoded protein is CASSYGGAGYYEQYF.

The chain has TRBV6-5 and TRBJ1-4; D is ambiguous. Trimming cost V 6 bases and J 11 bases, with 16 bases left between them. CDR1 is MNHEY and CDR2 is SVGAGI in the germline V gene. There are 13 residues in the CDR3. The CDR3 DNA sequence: TGTGCCAGCAGAACCGGGCAGCCGGGGAAACTGTTTTTT. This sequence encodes CASRTGQPGKLFF.

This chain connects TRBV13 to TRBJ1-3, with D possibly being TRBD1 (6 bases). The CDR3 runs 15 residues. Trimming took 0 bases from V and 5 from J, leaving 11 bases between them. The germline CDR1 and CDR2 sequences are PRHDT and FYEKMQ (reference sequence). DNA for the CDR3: TGTGCCAGCAGCTTAGGATCAGGGGCGAGAAACACCATATATTTT. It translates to CASSLGSGARNTIYF.

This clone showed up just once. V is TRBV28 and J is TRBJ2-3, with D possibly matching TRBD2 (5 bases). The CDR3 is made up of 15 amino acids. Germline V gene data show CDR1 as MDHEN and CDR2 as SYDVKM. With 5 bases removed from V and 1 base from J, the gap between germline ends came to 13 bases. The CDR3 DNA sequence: TGTGCCAGCAGTCCCTCAGCGAGGGGCACAGATACGCAGTATTTT. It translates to CASSPSARGTDTQYF.

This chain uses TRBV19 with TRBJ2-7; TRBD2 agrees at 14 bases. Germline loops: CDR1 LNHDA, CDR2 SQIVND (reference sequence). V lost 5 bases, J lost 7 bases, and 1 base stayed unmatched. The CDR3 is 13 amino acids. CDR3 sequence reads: CASSGTSGREQYF. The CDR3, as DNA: TGTGCCAGTAGTGGGACTAGCGGGAGAGAGCAGTACTTC.

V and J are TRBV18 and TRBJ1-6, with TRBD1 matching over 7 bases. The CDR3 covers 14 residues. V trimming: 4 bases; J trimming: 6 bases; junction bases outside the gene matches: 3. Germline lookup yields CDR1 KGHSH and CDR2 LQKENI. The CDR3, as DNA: TGTGCCAGCTCACAGGACAGGTCTAATTCACCCCTCCACTTT. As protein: CASSQDRSNSPLHF.

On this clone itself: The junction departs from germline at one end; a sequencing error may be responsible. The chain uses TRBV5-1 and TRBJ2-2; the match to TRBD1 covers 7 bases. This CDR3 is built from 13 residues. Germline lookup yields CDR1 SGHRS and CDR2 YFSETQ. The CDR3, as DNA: TGCGCCAGCAGAGGACAGGTCTACCGGGGAGCTGTTTTT. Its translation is CASRGQVYRGAVF.

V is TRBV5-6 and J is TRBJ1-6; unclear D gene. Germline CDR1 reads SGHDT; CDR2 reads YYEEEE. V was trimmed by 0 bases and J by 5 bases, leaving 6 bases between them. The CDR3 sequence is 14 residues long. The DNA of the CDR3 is TGTGCCAGCAGCTTGGAAACGAATAATTCACCCCTCCACTTT. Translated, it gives CASSLETNNSPLHF. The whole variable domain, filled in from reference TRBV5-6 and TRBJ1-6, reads DAGVTQSPTHLIKTRGQQVTLRCSPKSGHDTVSWYQQALGQGPQFIFQYYEEEERQRGNFPDRFSGHQFPNYSSELNVNALLLGDSALYLCASSLETNNSPLHFGNGTRLTVT.

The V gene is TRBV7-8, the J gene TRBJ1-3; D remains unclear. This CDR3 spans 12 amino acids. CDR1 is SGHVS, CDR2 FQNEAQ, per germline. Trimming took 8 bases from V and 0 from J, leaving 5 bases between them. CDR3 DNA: TGTGCCAGCGCCCCCTCTGGAAACACCATATATTTT. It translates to CASAPSGNTIYF.

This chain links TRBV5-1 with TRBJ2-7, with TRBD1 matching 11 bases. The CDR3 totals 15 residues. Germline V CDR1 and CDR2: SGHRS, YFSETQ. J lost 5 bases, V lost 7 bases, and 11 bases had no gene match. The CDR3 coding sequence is TGCGCCAGCTCTTATCCGGGACAGGGGGTCCACGAGCAGTACTTC. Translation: CASSYPGQGVHEQYF.

The CDR3 DNA is TGTGCCAGCAGCCAAGAGCACAGGGTAGGAGGCGGCTACACCTTC. The encoded protein is CASSQEHRVGGGYTF. The genes are TRBV4-2 and TRBJ1-2, with a weak D call TRBD1 (6 bases). The CDR3 runs to 15 residues. Germline CDR1 is LGHNA and CDR2 is YNFKEQ. V was shortened by 0 bases and J by 8 bases, with 16 bases between the two germline ends.

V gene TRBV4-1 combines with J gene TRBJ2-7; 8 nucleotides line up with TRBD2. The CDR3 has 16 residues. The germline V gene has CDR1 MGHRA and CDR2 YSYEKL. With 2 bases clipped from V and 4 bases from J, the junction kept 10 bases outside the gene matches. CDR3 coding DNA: TGCGCCAGCAGCCAACTTTTGGGACTAGTGCAATACGAGCAGTACTTC. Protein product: CASSQLLGLVQYEQYF.

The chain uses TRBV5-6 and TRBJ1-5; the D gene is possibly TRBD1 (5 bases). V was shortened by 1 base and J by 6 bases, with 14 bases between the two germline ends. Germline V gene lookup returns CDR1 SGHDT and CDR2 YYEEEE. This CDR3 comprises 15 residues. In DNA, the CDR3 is TGTGCCAGCAGCTTGTGGGGCAGGGTCGGTCAGCCCCAGCATTTT. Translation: CASSLWGRVGQPQHF.

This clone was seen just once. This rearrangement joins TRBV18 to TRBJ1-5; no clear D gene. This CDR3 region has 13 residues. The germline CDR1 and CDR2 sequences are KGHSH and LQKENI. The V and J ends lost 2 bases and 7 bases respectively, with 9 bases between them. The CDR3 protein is CASSPSAEQPQHF. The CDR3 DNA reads TGTGCCAGCTCACCATCGGCAGAACAGCCCCAGCATTTT.

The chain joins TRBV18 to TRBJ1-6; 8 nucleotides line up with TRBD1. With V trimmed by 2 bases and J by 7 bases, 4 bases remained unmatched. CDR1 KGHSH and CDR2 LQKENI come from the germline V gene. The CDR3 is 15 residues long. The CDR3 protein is CASSPRDRGNSPLHF. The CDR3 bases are TGTGCCAGCTCACCAAGAGACAGGGGCAATTCACCCCTCCACTTT. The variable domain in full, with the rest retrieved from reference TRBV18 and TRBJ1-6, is NAGVMQNPRHLVRRRGQEARLRCSPMKGHSHVYWYRQLPEEGLKFMVYLQKENIIDESGMPKERFSAEFPKEGPSILRIQQVVRGDSAAYFCASSPRDRGNSPLHFGNGTRLTVT.

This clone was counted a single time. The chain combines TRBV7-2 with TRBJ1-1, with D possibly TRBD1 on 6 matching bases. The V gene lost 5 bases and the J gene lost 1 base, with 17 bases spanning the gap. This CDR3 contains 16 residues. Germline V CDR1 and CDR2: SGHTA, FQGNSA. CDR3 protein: CASSPREGVWNTEAFF. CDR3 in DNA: TGTGCCAGCAGCCCCCGGGAGGGGGTATGGAACACTGAAGCTTTCTTT. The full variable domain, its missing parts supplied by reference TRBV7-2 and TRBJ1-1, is GAGVSQSPSNKVTEKGKDVELRCDPISGHTALYWYRQSLGQGLEFLIYFQGNSAPDKSGLPSDRFSAERTGGSVSTLTIQRTQQEDSAVYLCASSPREGVWNTEAFFGQGTRLTVV.

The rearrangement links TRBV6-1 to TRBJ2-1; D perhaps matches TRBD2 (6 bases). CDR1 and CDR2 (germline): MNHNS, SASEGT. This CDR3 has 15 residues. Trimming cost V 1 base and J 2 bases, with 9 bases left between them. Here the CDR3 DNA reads TGTGCCAGCAGTGAAGTCGGGAGCACCTACAATGAGCAGTTCTTC. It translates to CASSEVGSTYNEQFF.

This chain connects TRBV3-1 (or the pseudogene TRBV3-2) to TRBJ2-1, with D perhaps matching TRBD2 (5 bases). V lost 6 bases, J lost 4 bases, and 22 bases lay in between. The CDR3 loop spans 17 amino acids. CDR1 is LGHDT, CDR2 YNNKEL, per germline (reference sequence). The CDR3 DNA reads TGTGCCAGCAGTCTTTTAGTTAGAGGGAGAATTTACAATGAGCAGTTCTTC. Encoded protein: CASSLLVRGRIYNEQFF.

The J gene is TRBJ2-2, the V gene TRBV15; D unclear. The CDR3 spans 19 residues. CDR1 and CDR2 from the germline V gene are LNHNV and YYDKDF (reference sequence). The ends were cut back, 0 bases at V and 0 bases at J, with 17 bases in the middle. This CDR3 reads CATSRDPRVASANTGELFF. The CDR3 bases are TGTGCCACCAGCAGAGACCCCCGGGTGGCCTCCGCGAACACCGGGGAGCTGTTTTTT.

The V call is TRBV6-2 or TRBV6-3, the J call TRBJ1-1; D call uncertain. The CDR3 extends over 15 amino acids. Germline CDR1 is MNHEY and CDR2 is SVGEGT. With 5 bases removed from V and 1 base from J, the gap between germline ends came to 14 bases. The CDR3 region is CASSRPMGRNTEAFF. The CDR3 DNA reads TGTGCCAGCAGTCGACCTATGGGCAGGAACACTGAAGCTTTCTTT.

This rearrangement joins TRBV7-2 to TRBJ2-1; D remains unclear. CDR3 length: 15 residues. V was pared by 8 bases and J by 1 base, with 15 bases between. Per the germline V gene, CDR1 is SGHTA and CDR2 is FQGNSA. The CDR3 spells CASRLTGGSYNEQFF. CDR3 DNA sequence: TGTGCCAGCCGCCTGACGGGTGGGTCCTACAATGAGCAGTTCTTC.

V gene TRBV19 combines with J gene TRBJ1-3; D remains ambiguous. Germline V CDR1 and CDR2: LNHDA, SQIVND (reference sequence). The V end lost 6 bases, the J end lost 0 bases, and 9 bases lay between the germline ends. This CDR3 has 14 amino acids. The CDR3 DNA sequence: TGTGCCAGTAGATCCGGAGCCTCTGGAAACACCATATATTTT. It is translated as CASRSGASGNTIYF.

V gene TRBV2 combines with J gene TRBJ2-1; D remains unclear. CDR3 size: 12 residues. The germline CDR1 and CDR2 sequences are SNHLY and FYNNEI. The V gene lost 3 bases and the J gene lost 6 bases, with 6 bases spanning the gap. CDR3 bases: TGTGCCAGCAGTGAGAGCTCCAATGAGCAGTTCTTC. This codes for CASSESSNEQFF.

CDR3: CASSLGLGPLQETQYF. The CDR3 DNA reads as TGTGCCAGCAGCTTAGGTTTAGGGCCGCTCCAAGAGACCCAGTACTTC. This chain links TRBV7-8 with TRBJ2-5; no firm D call. The CDR3 consists of 16 residues. Per germline, CDR1 SGHVS and CDR2 FQNEAQ. With 1 base removed from V and 1 base from J, the gap between germline ends came to 13 bases.

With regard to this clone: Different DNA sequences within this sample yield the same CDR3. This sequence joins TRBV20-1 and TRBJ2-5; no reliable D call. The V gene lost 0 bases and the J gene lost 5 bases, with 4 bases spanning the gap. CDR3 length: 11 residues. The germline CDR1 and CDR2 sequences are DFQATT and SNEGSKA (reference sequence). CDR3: CSARDRETQYF. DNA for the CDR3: TGCAGTGCTAGAGATCGGGAGACCCAGTACTTC.